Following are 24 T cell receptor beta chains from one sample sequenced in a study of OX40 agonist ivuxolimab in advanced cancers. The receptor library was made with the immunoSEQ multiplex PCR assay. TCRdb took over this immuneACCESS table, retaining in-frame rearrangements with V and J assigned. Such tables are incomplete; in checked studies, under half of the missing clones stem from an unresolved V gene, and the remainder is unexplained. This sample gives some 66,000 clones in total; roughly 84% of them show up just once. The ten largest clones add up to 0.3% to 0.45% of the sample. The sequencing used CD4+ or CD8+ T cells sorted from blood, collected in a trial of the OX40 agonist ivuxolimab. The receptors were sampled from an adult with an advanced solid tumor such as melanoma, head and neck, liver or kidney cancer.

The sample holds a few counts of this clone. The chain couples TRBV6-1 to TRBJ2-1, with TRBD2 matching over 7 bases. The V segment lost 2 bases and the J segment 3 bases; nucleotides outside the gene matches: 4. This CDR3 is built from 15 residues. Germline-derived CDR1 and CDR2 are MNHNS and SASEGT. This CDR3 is CASSELRTSYNEQFF. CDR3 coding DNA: TGTGCCAGCAGTGAACTTAGGACTAGCTACAATGAGCAGTTCTTC.

The CDR3 loop reads CASSPRGEDTQYF. The CDR3 bases are TGTGCCAGCAGCCCGAGGGGGGAAGATACGCAGTATTTT. The chain employs TRBV7-3 and TRBJ2-3; tentatively, D is TRBD1 or TRBD2 (6 bases each). Between the trimmed V and J ends, which lost 5 bases and 5 bases, there was a span of 11 bases. The length of the CDR3 is 13 residues. CDR1 and CDR2 from the germline V gene are SGHTA and FQGTGA.

CDR3: CASSMGGLSKNIQYF. The CDR3 DNA reads TGTGCCAGCAGTATGGGGGGTCTGTCCAAAAACATTCAGTACTTC. V gene TRBV2 combines with J gene TRBJ2-4; possibly TRBD2 for D (6 bases). CDR3 length: 15 amino acids. CDR1 and CDR2 from the germline V gene are SNHLY and FYNNEI. V was shortened by 5 bases and J by 2 bases, with 13 bases between the two germline ends.

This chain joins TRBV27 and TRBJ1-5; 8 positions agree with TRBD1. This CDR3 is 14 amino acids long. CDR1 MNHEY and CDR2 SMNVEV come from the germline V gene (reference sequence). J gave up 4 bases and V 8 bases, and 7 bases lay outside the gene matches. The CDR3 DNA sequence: TGTGCCAGCGGCCTGGGACAGGTAAATCAGCCCCAGCATTTT. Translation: CASGLGQVNQPQHF.

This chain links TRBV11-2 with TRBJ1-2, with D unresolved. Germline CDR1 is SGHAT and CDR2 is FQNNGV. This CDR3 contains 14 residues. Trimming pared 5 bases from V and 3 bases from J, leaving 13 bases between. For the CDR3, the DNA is TGTGCCAGCAGCCCCGGACGGTTGTACTATGGCTACACCTTC. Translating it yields CASSPGRLYYGYTF.

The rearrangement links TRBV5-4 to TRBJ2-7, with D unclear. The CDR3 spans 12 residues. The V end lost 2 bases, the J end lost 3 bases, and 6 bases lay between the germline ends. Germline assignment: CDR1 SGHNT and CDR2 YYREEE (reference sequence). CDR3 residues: CASSFENYEQYF. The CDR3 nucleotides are TGTGCCAGCAGCTTTGAGAACTACGAGCAGTACTTC.

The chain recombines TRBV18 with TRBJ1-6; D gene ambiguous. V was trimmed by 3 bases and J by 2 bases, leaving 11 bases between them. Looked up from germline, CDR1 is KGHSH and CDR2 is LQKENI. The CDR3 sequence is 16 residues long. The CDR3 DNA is TGTGCCAGCTCACCCCTGAGCGAGACCTATAATTCACCCCTCCACTTT. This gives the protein CASSPLSETYNSPLHF.

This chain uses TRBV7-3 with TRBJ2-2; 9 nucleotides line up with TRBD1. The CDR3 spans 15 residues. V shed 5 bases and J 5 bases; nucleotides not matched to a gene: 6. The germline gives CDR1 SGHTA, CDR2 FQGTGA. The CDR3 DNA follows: TGTGCCAGCAGCACAGGGACAGGGAGTACCGGGGAGCTGTTTTTT. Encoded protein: CASSTGTGSTGELFF.

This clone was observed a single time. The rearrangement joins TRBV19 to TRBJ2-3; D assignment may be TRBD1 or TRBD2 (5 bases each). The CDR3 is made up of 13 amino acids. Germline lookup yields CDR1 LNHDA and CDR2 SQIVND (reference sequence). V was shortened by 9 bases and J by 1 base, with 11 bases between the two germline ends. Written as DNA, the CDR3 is TGTGCCAGCCGAGGGACGGGCACAGATACGCAGTATTTT. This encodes CASRGTGTDTQYF.

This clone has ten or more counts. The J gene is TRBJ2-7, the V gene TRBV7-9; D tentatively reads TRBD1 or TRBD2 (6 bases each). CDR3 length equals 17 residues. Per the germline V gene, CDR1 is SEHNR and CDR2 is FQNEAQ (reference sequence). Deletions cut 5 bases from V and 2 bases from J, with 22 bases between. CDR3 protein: CASSRGHLGGQPYEQYF. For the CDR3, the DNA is TGTGCCAGCAGCAGGGGCCATCTGGGGGGCCAGCCCTACGAGCAGTACTTC.

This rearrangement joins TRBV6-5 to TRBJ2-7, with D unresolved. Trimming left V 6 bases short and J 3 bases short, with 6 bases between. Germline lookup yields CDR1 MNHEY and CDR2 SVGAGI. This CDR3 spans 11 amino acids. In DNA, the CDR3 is TGTGCCAGCAGCGACATCTACGAGCAGTACTTC. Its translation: CASSDIYEQYF.

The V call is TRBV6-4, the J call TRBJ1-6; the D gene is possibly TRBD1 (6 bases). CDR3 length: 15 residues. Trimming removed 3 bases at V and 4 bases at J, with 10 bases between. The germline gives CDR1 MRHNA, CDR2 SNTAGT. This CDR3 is CASSEGQGYNSPLHF. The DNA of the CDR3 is TGTGCCAGCAGTGAGGGTCAGGGGTATAATTCACCCCTCCACTTT.

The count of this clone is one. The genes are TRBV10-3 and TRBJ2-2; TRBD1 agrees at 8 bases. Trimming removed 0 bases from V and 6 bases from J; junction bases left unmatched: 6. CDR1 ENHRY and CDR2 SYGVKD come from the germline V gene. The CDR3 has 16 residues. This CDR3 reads CAISESRTGTPGELFF. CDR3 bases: TGTGCCATCAGTGAGTCGAGGACAGGGACCCCCGGGGAGCTGTTTTTT.

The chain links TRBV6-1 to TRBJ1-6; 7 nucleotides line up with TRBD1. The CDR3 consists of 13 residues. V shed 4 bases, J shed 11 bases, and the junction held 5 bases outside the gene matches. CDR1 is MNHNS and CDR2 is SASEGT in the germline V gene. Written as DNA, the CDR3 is TGTGCCAGCAGTGTCACAGGGGAGACACCCCTCCACTTT. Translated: CASSVTGETPLHF.

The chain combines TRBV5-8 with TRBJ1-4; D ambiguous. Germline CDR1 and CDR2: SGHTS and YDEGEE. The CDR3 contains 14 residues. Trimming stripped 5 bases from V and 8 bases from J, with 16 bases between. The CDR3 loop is CASSPGRAREKLFF. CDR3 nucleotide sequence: TGTGCCAGCAGTCCCGGGCGAGCAAGGGAAAAACTGTTTTTT.

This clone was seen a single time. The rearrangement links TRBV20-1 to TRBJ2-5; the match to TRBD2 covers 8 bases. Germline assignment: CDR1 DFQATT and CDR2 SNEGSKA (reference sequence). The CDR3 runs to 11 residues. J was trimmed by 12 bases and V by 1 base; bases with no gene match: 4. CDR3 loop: CSARVGAGEYF. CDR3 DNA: TGCAGTGCTAGAGTAGGAGCGGGGGAGTACTTC.

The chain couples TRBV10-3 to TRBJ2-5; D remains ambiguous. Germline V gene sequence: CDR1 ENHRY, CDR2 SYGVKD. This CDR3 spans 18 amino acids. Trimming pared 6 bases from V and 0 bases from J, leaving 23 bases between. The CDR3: CAISLGPEQRANQETQYF. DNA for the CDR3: TGTGCCATCAGCCTAGGCCCCGAACAAAGGGCCAACCAAGAGACCCAGTACTTC.

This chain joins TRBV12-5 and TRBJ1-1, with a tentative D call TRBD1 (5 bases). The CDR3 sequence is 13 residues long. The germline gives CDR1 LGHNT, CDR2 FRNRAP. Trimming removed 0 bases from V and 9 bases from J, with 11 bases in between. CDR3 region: CASGLVRGVQAFF. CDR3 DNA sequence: TGTGCTAGTGGTTTGGTACGGGGGGTACAAGCTTTCTTT.

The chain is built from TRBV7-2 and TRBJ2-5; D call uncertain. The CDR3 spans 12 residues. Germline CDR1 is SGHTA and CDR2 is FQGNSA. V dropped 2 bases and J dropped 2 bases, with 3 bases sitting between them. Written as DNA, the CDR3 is TGTGCCAGCAGCTTACAACAAGAGACCCAGTACTTC. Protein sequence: CASSLQQETQYF.

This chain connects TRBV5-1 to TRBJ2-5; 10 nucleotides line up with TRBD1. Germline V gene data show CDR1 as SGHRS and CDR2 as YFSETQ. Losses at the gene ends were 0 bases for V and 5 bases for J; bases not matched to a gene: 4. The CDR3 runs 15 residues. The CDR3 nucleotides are TGCGCCAGCAGCTTGGGGACAGGGGGTACTGAGACCCAGTACTTC. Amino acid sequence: CASSLGTGGTETQYF.

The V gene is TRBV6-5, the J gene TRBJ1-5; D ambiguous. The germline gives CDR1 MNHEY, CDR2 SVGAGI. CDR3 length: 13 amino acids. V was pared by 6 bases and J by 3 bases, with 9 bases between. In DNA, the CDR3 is TGTGCCAGCAGGCGCGGGCCCAATCAGCCCCAGCATTTT. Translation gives CASRRGPNQPQHF.

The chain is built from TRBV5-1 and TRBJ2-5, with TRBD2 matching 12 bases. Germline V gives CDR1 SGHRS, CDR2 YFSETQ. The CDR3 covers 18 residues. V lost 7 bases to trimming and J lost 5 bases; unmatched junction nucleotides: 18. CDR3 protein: CASLRGHPLAGGRETQYF. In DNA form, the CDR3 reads TGCGCCAGCCTGAGGGGGCACCCACTAGCGGGGGGCCGGGAGACCCAGTACTTC.

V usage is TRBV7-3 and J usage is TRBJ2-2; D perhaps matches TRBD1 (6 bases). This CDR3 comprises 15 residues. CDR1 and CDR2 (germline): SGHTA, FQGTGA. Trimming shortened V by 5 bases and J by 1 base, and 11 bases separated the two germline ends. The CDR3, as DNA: TGTGCCAGCAGCGCAGAACAGGGGAACACCGGGGAGCTGTTTTTT. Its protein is CASSAEQGNTGELFF.

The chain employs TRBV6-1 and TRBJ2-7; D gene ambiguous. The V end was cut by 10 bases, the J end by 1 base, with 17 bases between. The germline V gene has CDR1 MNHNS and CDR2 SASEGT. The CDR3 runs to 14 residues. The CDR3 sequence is CAITRFQESYEQYF. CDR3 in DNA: TGTGCCATCACCCGATTTCAGGAGTCCTACGAGCAGTACTTC.